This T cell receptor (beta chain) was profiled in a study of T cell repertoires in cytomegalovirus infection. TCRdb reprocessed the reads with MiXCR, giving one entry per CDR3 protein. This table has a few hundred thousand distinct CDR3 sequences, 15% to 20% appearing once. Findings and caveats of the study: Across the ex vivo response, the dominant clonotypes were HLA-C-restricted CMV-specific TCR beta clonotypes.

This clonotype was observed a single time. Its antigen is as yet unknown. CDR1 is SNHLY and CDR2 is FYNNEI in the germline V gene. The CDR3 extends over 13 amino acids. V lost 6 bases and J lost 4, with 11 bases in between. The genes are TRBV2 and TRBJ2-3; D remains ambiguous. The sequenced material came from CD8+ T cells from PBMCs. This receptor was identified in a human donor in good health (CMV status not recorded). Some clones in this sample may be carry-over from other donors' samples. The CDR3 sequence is CASRPEVADTQYF. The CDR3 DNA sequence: TGTGCCAGCAGACCCGAGGTCGCAGATACGCAGTATTTT.